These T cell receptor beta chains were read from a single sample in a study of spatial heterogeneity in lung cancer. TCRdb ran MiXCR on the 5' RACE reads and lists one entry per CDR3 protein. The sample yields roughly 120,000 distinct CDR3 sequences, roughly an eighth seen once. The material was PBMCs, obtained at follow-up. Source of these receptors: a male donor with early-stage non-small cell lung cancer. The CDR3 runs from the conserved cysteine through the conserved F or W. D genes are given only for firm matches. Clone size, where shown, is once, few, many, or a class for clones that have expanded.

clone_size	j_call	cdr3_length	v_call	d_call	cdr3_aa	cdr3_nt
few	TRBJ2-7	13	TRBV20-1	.	CSATRDHPYEQYF	TGCAGTGCTACCCGGGACCATCCCTACGAGCAGTACTTC
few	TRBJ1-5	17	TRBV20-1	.	CSAQSKTATFSNQPQHF	TGCAGTGCACAGTCGAAGACAGCTACATTTTCCAATCAGCCCCAGCATTTT
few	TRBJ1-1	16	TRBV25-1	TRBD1	CASSVRQGLRGTEAFF	TGTGCCAGCAGTGTGCGACAGGGCCTTAGGGGGACTGAAGCTTTCTTT
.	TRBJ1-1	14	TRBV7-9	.	CASSLSTANTEAFF	TGTGCCAGCAGCTTATCCACAGCTAACACTGAAGCTTTCTTT
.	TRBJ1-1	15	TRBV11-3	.	CASSLSSTLNTEAFF	TGTGCCAGCAGCTTATCTTCGACTTTAAACACTGAAGCTTTCTTT
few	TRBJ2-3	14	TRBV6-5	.	CASSYGGPTDTQYF	TGTGCCAGCAGTTACGGGGGACCCACAGATACGCAGTATTTT
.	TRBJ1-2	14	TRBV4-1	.	CASSQVRQPYGYTF	TGCGCCAGCAGCCAAGTTCGACAGCCCTATGGCTACACCTTC
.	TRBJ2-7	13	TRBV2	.	CASRAGFFYEQYF	TGTGCCAGCAGGGCAGGTTTTTTCTACGAGCAGTACTTC
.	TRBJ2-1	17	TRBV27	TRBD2	CASSSGTSGGAGTEQFF	TGTGCCAGCAGTTCAGGGACTAGCGGGGGGGCAGGTACTGAGCAGTTCTTC
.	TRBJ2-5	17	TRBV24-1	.	CAASDARVPASQETQYF	TGTGCCGCCAGTGATGCCCGGGTGCCAGCCTCCCAAGAGACCCAGTACTTC
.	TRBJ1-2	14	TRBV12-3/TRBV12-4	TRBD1	CASSSRGQGNGYTF	TGTGCCAGCAGTTCCCGGGGACAGGGGAATGGCTACACCTTC
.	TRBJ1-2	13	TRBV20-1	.	CSARVGYDYGYTF	TGCAGTGCTAGAGTAGGGTACGACTATGGCTACACCTTC
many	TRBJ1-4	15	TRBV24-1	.	CATSDSTAPNEKLFF	TGTGCCACCAGTGATTCGACAGCTCCTAATGAAAAACTGTTTTTT
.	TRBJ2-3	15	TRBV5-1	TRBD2	CASSFTSGGTDTQYF	TGCGCCAGCAGCTTCACTAGCGGAGGCACAGATACGCAGTATTTT
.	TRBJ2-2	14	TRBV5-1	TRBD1	CASSFRQGSGELFF	TGCGCCAGCAGCTTTCGACAGGGGTCCGGGGAGCTGTTTTTT